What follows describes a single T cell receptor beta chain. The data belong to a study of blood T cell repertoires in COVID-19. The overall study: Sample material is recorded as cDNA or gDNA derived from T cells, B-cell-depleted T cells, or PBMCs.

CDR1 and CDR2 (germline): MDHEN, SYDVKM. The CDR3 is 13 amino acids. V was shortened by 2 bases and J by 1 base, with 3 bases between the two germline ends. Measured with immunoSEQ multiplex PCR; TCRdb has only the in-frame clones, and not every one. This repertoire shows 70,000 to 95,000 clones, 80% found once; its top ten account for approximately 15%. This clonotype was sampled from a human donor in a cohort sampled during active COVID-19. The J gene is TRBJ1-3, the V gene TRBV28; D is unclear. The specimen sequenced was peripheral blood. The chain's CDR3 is CASSLPSGNTIYF. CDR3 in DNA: TGTGCCAGCAGTTTACCGTCTGGAAACACCATATATTTT.